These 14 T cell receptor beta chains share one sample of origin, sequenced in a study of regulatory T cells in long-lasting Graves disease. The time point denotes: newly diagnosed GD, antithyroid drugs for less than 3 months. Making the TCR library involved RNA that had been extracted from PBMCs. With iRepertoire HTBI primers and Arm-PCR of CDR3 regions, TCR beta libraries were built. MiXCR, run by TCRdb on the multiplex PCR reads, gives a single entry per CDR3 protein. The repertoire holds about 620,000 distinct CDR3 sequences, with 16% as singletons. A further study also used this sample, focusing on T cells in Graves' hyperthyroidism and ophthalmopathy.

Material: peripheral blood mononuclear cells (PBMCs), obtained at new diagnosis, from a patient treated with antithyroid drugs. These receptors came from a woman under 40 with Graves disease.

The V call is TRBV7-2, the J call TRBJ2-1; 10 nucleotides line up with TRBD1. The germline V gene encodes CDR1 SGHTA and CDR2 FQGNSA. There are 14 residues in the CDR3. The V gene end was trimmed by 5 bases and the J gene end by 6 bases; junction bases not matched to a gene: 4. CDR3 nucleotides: TGTGCCAGCAGCCCGGACAGGGGGGTCAATGAGCAGTTCTTC. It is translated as CASSPDRGVNEQFF.

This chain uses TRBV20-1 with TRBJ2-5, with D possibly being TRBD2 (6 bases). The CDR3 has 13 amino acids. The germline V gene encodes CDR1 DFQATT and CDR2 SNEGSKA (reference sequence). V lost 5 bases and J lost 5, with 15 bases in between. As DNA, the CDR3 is TGCAGTGCTTCCATCGGGAGCGGGGAGACCCAGTACTTC. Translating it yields CSASIGSGETQYF.

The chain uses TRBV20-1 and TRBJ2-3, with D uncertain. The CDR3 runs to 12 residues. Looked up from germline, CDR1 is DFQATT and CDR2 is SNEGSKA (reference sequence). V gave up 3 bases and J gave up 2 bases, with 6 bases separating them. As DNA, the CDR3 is TGCAGTGCTAGCCTATCCACAGATACGCAGTATTTT. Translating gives CSASLSTDTQYF.

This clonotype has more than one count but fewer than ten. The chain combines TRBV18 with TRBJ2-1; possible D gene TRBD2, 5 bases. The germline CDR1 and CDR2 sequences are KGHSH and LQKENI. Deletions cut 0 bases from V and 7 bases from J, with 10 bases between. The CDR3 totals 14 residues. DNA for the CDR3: TGTGCCAGCTCACCACCGAGCGGCCGGAATGAGCAGTTCTTC. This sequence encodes CASSPPSGRNEQFF.

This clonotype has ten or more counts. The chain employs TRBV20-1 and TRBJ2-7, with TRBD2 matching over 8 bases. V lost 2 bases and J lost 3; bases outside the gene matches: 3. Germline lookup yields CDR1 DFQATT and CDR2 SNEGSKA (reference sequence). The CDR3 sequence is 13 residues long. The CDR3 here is CSARISGNYEQYF. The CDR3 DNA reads TGCAGTGCTAGAATTAGCGGGAACTACGAGCAGTACTTC.

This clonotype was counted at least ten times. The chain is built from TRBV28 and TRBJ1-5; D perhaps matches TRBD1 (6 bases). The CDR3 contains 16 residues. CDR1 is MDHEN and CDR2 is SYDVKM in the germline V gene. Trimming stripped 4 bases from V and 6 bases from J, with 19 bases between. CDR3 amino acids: CASSSQGRGDGQPQHF. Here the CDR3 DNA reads TGTGCCAGCAGTTCCCAGGGGCGGGGGGATGGTCAGCCCCAGCATTTT.

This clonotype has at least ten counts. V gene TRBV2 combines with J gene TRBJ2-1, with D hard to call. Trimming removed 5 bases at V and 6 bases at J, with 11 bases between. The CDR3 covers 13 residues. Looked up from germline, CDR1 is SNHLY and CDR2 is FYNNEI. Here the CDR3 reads CASSLTKFNEQFF. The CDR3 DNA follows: TGTGCCAGCAGTCTAACTAAGTTCAATGAGCAGTTCTTC.

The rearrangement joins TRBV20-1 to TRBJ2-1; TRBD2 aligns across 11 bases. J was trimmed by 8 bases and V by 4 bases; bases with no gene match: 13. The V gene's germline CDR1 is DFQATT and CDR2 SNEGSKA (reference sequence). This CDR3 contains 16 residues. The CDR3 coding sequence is TGCAGTGCTATAGTAGGGAGACTAGCGGGAAGCGATGAGCAGTTCTTC. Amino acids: CSAIVGRLAGSDEQFF.

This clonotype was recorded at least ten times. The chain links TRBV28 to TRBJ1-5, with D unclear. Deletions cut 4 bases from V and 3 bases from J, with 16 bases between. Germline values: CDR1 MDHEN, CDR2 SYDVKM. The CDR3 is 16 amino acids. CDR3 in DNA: TGTGCCAGCAGTTCCGAGGAGTGGAGGAACAATCAGCCCCAGCATTTT. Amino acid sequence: CASSSEEWRNNQPQHF. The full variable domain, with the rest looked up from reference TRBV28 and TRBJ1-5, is DVKVTQSSRYLVKRTGEKVFLECVQDMDHENMFWYRQDPGLGLRLIYFSYDVKMKEKGDIPEGYSVSREKKERFSLILESASTNQTSMYLCASSSEEWRNNQPQHFGDGTRLSIL.

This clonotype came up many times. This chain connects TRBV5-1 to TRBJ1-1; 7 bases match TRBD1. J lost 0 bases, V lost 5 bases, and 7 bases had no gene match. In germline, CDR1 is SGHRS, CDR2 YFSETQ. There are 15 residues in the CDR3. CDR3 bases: TGCGCCAGCAGTATCGGGGGACAGATGAACACTGAAGCTTTCTTT. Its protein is CASSIGGQMNTEAFF.

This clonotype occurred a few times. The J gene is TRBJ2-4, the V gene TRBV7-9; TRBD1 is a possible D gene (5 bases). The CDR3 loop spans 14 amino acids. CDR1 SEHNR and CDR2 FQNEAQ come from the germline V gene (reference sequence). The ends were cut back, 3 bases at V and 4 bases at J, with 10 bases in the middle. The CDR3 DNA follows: TGTGCCAGCAGCTTTTCCGACAGAAAAAACATTCAGTACTTC. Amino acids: CASSFSDRKNIQYF. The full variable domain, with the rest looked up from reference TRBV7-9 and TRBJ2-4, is DTGVSQNPRHKITKRGQNVTFRCDPISEHNRLYWYRQTLGQGPEFLTYFQNEAQLEKSRLLSDRFSAERPKGSFSTLEIQRTEQGDSAMYLCASSFSDRKNIQYFGAGTRLSVL.

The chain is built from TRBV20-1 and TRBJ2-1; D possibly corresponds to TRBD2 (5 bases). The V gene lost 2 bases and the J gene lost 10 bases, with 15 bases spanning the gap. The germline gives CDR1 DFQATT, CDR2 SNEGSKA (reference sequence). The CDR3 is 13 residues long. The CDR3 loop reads CSARPPGNEEQFF. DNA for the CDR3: TGCAGTGCTAGACCCCCCGGGAACGAAGAGCAGTTCTTC.

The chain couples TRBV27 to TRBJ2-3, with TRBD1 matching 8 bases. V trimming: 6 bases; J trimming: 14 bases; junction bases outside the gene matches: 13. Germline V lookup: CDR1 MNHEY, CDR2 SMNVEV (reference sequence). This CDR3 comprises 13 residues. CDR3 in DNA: TGTGCCAGCAGGTCCGTCGAACGGACAGGGCTGTATTTT. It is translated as CASRSVERTGLYF.

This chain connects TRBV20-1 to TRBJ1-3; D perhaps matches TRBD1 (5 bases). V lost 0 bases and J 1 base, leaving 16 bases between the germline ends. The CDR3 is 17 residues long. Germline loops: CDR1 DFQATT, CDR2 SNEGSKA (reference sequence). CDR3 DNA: TGCAGTGCTAGAGATCCGATCGGCAGGGCATCTGGAAACACCATATATTTT. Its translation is CSARDPIGRASGNTIYF.